This TCR beta chain was captured by sequencing in a study of blood T cell repertoires in COVID-19. Study summary: COVID-19 samples, acute and convalescent, were from the United States, Italy and Spain. The analysed material was cDNA or gDNA that came from T cells, B-cell-depleted T cells, or PBMCs.

In the original processing: The authors estimated nucleated cell counts from reference gene primer amplification. The repertoire was sequenced with immunoSEQ multiplex PCR; TCRdb's copy has only in-frame clones and lacks some. That table gives V, J and clone size, and the DNA gave D and trimming. This table has around 100,000 clones, 92% appearing once. In its sample, this clone was seen once. The germline CDR1 and CDR2 sequences are KGHSH and LQKENI. This CDR3 has 16 residues. V dropped 3 bases and J dropped 3; count of bases not matched to a gene: 6. The source material was peripheral blood. This receptor was obtained from a man in his fifties or sixties with active COVID-19. The V and J genes are TRBV18 and TRBJ2-2, with 8 bases lining up with TRBD2. The CDR3 loop is CASSPYSGTDTGELFF. CDR3 DNA: TGTGCCAGCTCACCTTATAGCGGGACTGACACCGGGGAGCTGTTTTTT.